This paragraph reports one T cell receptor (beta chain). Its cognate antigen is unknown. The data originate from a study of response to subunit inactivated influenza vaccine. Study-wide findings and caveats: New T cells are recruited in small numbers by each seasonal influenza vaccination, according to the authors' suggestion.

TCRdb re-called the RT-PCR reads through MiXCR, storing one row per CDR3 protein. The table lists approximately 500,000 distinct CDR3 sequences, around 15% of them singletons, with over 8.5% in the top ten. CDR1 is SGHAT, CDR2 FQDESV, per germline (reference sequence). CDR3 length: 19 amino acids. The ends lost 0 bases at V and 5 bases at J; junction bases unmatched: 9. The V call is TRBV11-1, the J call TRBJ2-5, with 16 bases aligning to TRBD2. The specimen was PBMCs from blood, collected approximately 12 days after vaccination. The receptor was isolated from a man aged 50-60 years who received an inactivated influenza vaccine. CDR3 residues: CASSLAPGLAGGPRETQYF. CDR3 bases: TGTGCCAGCAGCTTAGCGCCGGGACTAGCGGGAGGGCCGAGGGAGACCCAGTACTTC.